This T cell receptor (beta chain) was captured in a study of early T cells in non-severe SARS-CoV-2 infection. The sample holds many counts of this clonotype. One entry per CDR3 protein results from TCRdb running MiXCR on the 5' RACE reads. Of under 85,000 distinct CDR3 sequences in the sample, about 9% were seen once. This TCR was recovered from an adult who was a healthcare worker with PCR-confirmed SARS-CoV-2 infection or an uninfected control (not recorded which). The sample comprised whole blood.

CDR3 loop: CSAPLAGANNEQFF. The CDR3 coding sequence is TGCAGTGCCCCCCTAGCGGGAGCAAACAATGAGCAGTTCTTC. The chain links TRBV20-1 to TRBJ2-1; 10 nucleotides line up with TRBD2. The V and J ends lost 6 bases and 5 bases, in that order; junction bases with no gene match: 7. CDR1 and CDR2 (germline): DFQATT, SNEGSKA (reference sequence). The CDR3 is 14 amino acids.